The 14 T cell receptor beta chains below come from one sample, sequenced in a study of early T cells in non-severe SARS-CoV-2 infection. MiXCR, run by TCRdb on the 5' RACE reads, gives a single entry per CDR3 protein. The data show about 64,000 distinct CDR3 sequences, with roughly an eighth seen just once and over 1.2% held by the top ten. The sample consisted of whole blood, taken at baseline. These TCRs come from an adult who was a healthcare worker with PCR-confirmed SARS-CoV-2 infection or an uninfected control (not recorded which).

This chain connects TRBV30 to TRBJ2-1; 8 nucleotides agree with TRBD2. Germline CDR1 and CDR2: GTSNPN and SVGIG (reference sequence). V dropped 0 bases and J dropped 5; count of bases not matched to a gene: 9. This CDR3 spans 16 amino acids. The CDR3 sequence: CAWSVLGGGYDNEQFF. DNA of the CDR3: TGTGCCTGGAGTGTACTAGGCGGGGGGTACGACAATGAGCAGTTCTTC.

The CDR3 DNA follows: TGTGCCAGCAGTCCTACTACTTACGAGCAGTACTTC. Translation gives CASSPTTYEQYF. The chain has TRBV12-3 or TRBV12-4 and TRBJ2-7; D remains ambiguous. The CDR3 loop spans 12 amino acids. V lost 5 bases, J lost 4 bases, and 9 bases lay in between.

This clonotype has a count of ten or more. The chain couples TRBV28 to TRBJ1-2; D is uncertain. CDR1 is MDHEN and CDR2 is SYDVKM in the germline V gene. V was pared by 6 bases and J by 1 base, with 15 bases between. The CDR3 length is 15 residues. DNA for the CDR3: TGTGCCAGCAGACCTCTTGCGGGGAGTAACTATGGCTACACCTTC. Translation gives CASRPLAGSNYGYTF.

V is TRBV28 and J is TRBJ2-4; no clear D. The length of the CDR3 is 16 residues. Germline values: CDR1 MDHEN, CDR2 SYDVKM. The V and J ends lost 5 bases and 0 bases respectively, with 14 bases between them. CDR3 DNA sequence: TGTGCCAGCAGTCTCCGATGGTTTCAAGCCAAAAACATTCAGTACTTC. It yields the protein CASSLRWFQAKNIQYF.

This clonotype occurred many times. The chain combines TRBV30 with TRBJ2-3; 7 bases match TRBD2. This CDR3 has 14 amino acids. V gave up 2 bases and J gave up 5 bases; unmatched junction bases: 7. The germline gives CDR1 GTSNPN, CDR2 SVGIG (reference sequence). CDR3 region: CAWSSSGVEDTQYF. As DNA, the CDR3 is TGTGCCTGGAGTTCGAGCGGGGTTGAAGATACGCAGTATTTT.

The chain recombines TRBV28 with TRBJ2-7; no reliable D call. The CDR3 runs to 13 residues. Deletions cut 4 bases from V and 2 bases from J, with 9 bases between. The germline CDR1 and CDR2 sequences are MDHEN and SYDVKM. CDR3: CASSSKTPYEQYF. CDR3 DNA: TGTGCCAGCAGTTCAAAAACACCCTACGAGCAGTACTTC. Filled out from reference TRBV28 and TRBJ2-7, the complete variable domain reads DVKVTQSSRYLVKRTGEKVFLECVQDMDHENMFWYRQDPGLGLRLIYFSYDVKMKEKGDIPEGYSVSREKKERFSLILESASTNQTSMYLCASSSKTPYEQYFGPGTRLTVT.

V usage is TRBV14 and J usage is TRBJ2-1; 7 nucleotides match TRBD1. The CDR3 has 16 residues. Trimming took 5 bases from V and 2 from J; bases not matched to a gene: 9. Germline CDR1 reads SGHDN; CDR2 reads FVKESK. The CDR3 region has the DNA TGTGCCAGCAGCGAGAACAGGGGAGCGACCTACAATGAGCAGTTCTTC. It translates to CASSENRGATYNEQFF.

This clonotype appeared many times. This CDR3 is CASILGGIYSNQPQHF. The CDR3 DNA sequence: TGTGCCAGCATCCTAGGGGGGATCTATAGCAATCAGCCCCAGCATTTT. The genes are TRBV6-6 and TRBJ1-5, with TRBD1 as a possible D gene (6 bases). The V end was cut by 7 bases, the J end by 0 bases, with 16 bases between. The germline V gene has CDR1 MNHNY and CDR2 SVGAGI (reference sequence). The CDR3 length is 16 residues.

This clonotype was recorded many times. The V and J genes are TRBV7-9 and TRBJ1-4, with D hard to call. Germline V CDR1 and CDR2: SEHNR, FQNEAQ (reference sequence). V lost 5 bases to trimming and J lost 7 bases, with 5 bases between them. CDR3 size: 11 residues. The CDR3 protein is CASSHSEKLFF. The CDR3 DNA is TGTGCCAGCAGCCATAGTGAAAAACTGTTTTTT.

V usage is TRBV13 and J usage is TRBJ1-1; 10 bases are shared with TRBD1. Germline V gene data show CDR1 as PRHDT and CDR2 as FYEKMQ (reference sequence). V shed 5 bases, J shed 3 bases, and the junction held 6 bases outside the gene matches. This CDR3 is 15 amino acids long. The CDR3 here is CASSRTGGVYTEAFF. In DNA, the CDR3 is TGTGCCAGCAGCCGGACAGGGGGGGTCTACACTGAAGCTTTCTTT.

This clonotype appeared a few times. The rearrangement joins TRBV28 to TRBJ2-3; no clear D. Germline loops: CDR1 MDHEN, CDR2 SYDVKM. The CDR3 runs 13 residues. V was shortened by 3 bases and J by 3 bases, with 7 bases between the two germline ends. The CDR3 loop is CASSLWGTDTQYF. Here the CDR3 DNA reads TGTGCCAGCAGTTTGTGGGGTACAGATACGCAGTATTTT. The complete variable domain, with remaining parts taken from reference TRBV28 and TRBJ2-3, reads DVKVTQSSRYLVKRTGEKVFLECVQDMDHENMFWYRQDPGLGLRLIYFSYDVKMKEKGDIPEGYSVSREKKERFSLILESASTNQTSMYLCASSLWGTDTQYFGPGTRLTVL.

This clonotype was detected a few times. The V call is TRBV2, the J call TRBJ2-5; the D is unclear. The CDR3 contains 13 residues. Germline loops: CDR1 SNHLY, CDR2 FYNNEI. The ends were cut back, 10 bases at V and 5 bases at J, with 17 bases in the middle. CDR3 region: CATTFAEDETQYF. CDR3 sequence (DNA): TGTGCCACCACGTTCGCCGAGGACGAGACCCAGTACTTC.

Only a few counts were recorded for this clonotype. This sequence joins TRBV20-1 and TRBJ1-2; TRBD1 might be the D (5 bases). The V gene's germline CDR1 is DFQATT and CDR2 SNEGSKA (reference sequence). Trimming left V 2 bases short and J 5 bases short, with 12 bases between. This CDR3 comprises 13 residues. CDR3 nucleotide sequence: TGCAGTGCTAGAAGCAGGGACCTATATGGCTACACCTTC. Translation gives CSARSRDLYGYTF.

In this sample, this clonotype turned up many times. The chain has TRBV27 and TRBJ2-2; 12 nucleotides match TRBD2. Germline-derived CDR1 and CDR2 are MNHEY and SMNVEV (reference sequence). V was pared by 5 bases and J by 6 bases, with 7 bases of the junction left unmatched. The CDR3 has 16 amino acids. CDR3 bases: TGTGCCAGCAGTCCAAGACTAGCGGGAGTCCCCGGGGAGCTGTTTTTT. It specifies CASSPRLAGVPGELFF.